The rows below give T cell receptor beta chains drawn from one sample of a study of blood T cell repertoires in COVID-19. Libraries were prepared by immunoSEQ multiplex PCR; TCRdb keeps only in-frame clonotypes and omits some of them. The sample carries fewer than 200,000 clones, 82% recorded once. Sequencing was done on a sample of peripheral blood. The receptors shown here come from a woman aged 55-75 years with COVID-19, enrolled during active disease. CDR3s include the opening cysteine and the closing phenylalanine or tryptophan. The D gene is left open where the match is weak. Some rows mark clone size as missing; the rest say once, few, many or name a class of expanded clone.

J	size	D	V	CDR3	DNA
TRBJ2-1	NA	TRBD2	TRBV25-1	CASSLAGGGEQFF	TGTGCCAGCAGCCTAGCGGGGGGAGGAGAGCAGTTCTTC
TRBJ2-1	NA	TRBD2	TRBV7-8	CASIQTGGAYNEQFF	TGTGCCAGCATCCAAACGGGGGGGGCCTACAATGAGCAGTTCTTC
TRBJ1-2	NA	NA	TRBV2	CASSEARGYGYTF	TGTGCCAGCAGTGAAGCTAGGGGCTATGGCTACACCTTC
TRBJ1-5	NA	NA	TRBV6-4	CASSVEGGQPQHF	TGTGCCAGCAGTGTAGAGGGTGGTCAGCCCCAGCATTTT
TRBJ1-5	NA	TRBD1	TRBV6-1	CASSEAGTGHQPQHF	TGTGCCAGCAGTGAAGCGGGGACAGGGCATCAGCCCCAGCATTTT
TRBJ2-2	NA	NA	TRBV9	CASSANTGGDTGELFF	TGTGCCAGCAGCGCTAACACTGGGGGCGACACCGGGGAGCTGTTTTTT
TRBJ1-5	NA	NA	TRBV19	CASSIPLGLGAHGNQPQHF	TGTGCCAGTAGCATCCCCCTGGGCTTGGGCGCGCATGGCAATCAGCCCCAGCATTTT
TRBJ1-2	NA	TRBD1	TRBV7-2	CASSWGTGMREGYTF	TGTGCCAGCAGCTGGGGGACAGGGATGCGTGAAGGCTACACCTTC
TRBJ2-2	NA	TRBD1	TRBV6-5	CASSQQGANGELFF	TGTGCCAGCAGTCAACAGGGGGCAAATGGGGAGCTGTTTTTT
TRBJ2-7	NA	TRBD1	TRBV28	CASSLRGRSAYEQYF	TGTGCCAGCAGTTTAAGGGGGCGATCCGCCTACGAGCAGTACTTC
TRBJ2-4	NA	NA	TRBV2	CASSDSRAKNIQYF	TGTGCCAGCAGTGATTCTCGGGCCAAAAACATTCAGTACTTC
TRBJ1-2	NA	NA	TRBV14	CASSQEYRASGYTF	TGTGCCAGCAGCCAAGAATACAGGGCCAGTGGCTACACCTTC
TRBJ2-3	NA	NA	TRBV7-2	CASSPGSTTDTQYF	TGTGCCAGCTCACCCGGGTCTACCACAGATACGCAGTATTTT
TRBJ1-2	NA	TRBD1	TRBV15	CATSSPGTGGILYYGYTF	TGTGCCACCAGCAGTCCCGGGACAGGGGGTATACTCTACTATGGCTACACCTTC
TRBJ1-4	NA	TRBD1	TRBV5-8	CASSISGGRSEKLFF	TGTGCCAGCAGCATATCAGGGGGTCGATCTGAAAAACTGTTTTTT
TRBJ1-2	NA	NA	TRBV28	CASSPGGYGYTF	TGTGCCAGCAGCCCGGGAGGGTATGGCTACACCTTC
TRBJ2-5	NA	TRBD2	TRBV6-5	CASYDSGLAETQYF	TGTGCCAGCTATGATTCGGGACTAGCAGAGACCCAGTACTTC
TRBJ2-2	NA	NA	TRBV24-1	CATSDSGGTANTGELFF	TGTGCCACCAGTGATTCAGGAGGGACCGCGAACACCGGGGAGCTGTTTTTT
TRBJ1-2	NA	NA	TRBV7-2	CASSPGTKTYGYTF	TGTGCCAGCAGCCCCGGGACAAAGACCTATGGCTACACCTTC
TRBJ2-3	NA	TRBD2	TRBV7-7	CASSLGLAGGSDTQYF	TGTGCTAGCAGCTTAGGACTAGCGGGGGGCTCAGATACGCAGTATTTT
TRBJ2-3	NA	NA	TRBV6-5	CASSSGIINTDTQYF	TGTGCCAGCAGCTCGGGGATAATAAACACAGATACGCAGTATTTT
TRBJ1-6	few	TRBD1	TRBV7-2	CASSQQGANDSPLHF	TGTGCCAGCAGCCAACAGGGGGCGAACGATTCACCCCTCCACTTT
TRBJ2-1	NA	TRBD1	TRBV7-2	CASRETGAGWWQFF	TGTGCCAGCAGGGAGACAGGGGCCGGTTGGTGGCAGTTCTTC
TRBJ1-5	NA	NA	TRBV6-1	CASSEERGISNQPQHF	TGTGCCAGCAGTGAAGAGAGGGGGATTAGCAATCAGCCCCAGCATTTT
TRBJ1-4	NA	NA	TRBV2	CASTAGPPANEKLFF	TGTGCCAGCACTGCGGGGCCGCCAGCTAATGAAAAACTGTTTTTT
TRBJ1-5	NA	NA	TRBV6-2/TRBV6-3	CASSHGIRRGSNQPQHF	TGTGCCAGCAGCCACGGTATCCGCAGGGGTAGCAATCAGCCCCAGCATTTT
TRBJ2-7	NA	TRBD1	TRBV30	CAWSVLDRGTYEQYF	TGTGCCTGGAGTGTCCTTGACAGGGGTACCTACGAGCAGTACTTC
TRBJ2-7	NA	TRBD2	TRBV29-1	CSVDGLAGEGTYEQYF	TGCAGCGTTGACGGACTAGCGGGAGAGGGGACCTACGAGCAGTACTTC
TRBJ2-3	NA	NA	TRBV25-1	CASSARGGEDTQYF	TGTGCCAGCAGTGCGAGGGGGGGGGAAGATACGCAGTATTTT
TRBJ2-1	NA	NA	TRBV29-1	CSVESDYNEQFF	TGCAGCGTTGAGTCAGATTACAATGAGCAGTTCTTC
TRBJ2-3	NA	TRBD2	TRBV5-4	CASSLGGAGGTDTQYF	TGTGCCAGCAGCCTCGGGGGGGCGGGAGGTACAGATACGCAGTATTTT
TRBJ1-1	once	NA	TRBV28	CASSLGNTEAFF	TGTGCCAGCAGCCTAGGGAACACTGAAGCTTTCTTT
TRBJ1-2	NA	TRBD1	TRBV28	CASSLQGTVKNYGYTF	TGTGCCAGCAGTTTGCAAGGGACAGTCAAGAACTATGGCTACACCTTC
TRBJ1-2	NA	NA	TRBV13	CASSSFTREGRGWGYTF	TGTGCCAGCAGTTCTTTTACTCGAGAAGGGAGGGGTTGGGGCTACACCTTC
TRBJ1-1	NA	NA	TRBV7-3	CASSLRGGESAFF	TGTGCCAGCAGCTTAAGAGGAGGGGAATCTGCTTTCTTT
TRBJ1-6	NA	TRBD1	TRBV5-8	CASSSSGTGESPLHF	TGTGCCAGCAGCTCCTCCGGGACAGGGGAGTCACCCCTCCACTTT
TRBJ1-6	NA	NA	TRBV2	CASSEGGNSPLHF	TGTGCCAGCAGTGAGGGGGGTAATTCACCCCTCCACTTT
TRBJ2-1	NA	TRBD2	TRBV7-3	CASSLTGSSGLGEQFF	TGTGCCAGCAGCTTAACGGGTTCTAGCGGACTCGGTGAGCAGTTCTTC
TRBJ2-2	NA	TRBD1	TRBV19	CASSIRQGIAGELFF	TGTGCCAGTAGTATCCGACAGGGCATCGCCGGGGAGCTGTTTTTT
TRBJ2-1	NA	NA	TRBV6-6	CASSRSGYNEQFF	TGTGCCAGCAGTCGGTCGGGCTACAATGAGCAGTTCTTC
TRBJ1-1	NA	TRBD1	TRBV5-4	CASSHGQGENTEAFF	TGTGCCAGCAGCCATGGACAGGGAGAGAACACTGAAGCTTTCTTT
TRBJ2-7	NA	NA	TRBV5-4	CASSIGQGRREYEQYF	TGTGCCAGCAGCATCGGCCAGGGGAGAAGGGAGTACGAGCAGTACTTC
TRBJ2-1	once	NA	TRBV6-2/TRBV6-3	CASSYGQYNEQFF	TGTGCCAGCAGTTACGGGCAGTACAATGAGCAGTTCTTC
TRBJ2-1	few	TRBD2	TRBV27	CASTAQRGEYEQFF	TGTGCCAGCACTGCCCAGCGGGGGGAGTATGAGCAGTTCTTC
TRBJ2-1	NA	TRBD2	TRBV19	CASSGSSGNNEQFF	TGTGCCAGTAGTGGCTCTAGCGGAAACAATGAGCAGTTCTTC
TRBJ1-2	NA	NA	TRBV27	CASGPTGGYTF	TGTGCCAGCGGGCCCACCGGTGGCTACACCTTC
TRBJ2-2	once	NA	TRBV30	CAWSVLRRGTGELFF	TGTGCCTGGAGTGTACTTCGCAGGGGCACCGGGGAGCTGTTTTTT
TRBJ2-3	NA	TRBD2	TRBV7-2	CASSPGLGSDTQYF	TGTGCCAGCAGCCCCGGACTAGGTTCAGATACGCAGTATTTT
TRBJ2-3	NA	NA	TRBV7-2	CASSLVRPGDTQYF	TGTGCCAGCAGCTTAGTTCGCCCCGGGGATACGCAGTATTTT
TRBJ2-5	once	TRBD1	TRBV9	CASSRTGRSETQYF	TGTGCCAGCAGCCGGACAGGGCGTTCGGAGACCCAGTACTTC
TRBJ2-5	NA	NA	TRBV4-2	CASSQEAGEETQYF	TGTGCCAGCAGCCAAGAAGCAGGGGAAGAGACCCAGTACTTC
TRBJ2-5	NA	TRBD2	TRBV6-5	CASRGLGAGTQYF	TGTGCCAGCAGAGGACTAGGGGCAGGGACCCAGTACTTC
TRBJ1-2	NA	NA	TRBV5-1	CASSLGARDYGYTF	TGCGCCAGCAGCTTGGGGGCTCGCGACTATGGCTACACCTTC